The 22 T cell receptor beta chains below were found in one sample sequenced in a study of blood T cell repertoires in COVID-19 (dated by TCRdb to 2018 to 2020). The method was the immunoSEQ multiplex PCR assay. This immuneACCESS table, as held by TCRdb, lists in-frame sequences with V and J called but not all clones. Of the missing ones, under half trace to an unresolved V gene in checked studies; the others have no known cause. The sample table contains about 210,000 clones; only one count was recorded for 81% of them. Around 8.8% of the sample lies in the top ten. The sample comprised PBMCs or T cells enriched from blood (not recorded which). Receptors were obtained from a man aged 35-49 years who had recovered from COVID-19.

This sequence joins TRBV19 and TRBJ1-5, with 8 bases identical to TRBD1. J lost 7 bases, V lost 9 bases, and 5 bases had no gene match. The germline V gene encodes CDR1 LNHDA and CDR2 SQIVND (reference sequence). This CDR3 spans 12 amino acids. Here the CDR3 reads CASRQGKQPQHF. CDR3 DNA sequence: TGTGCCAGCCGACAGGGGAAACAGCCCCAGCATTTT. Looking up the rest from reference TRBV19 and TRBJ1-5 gives the full variable domain: DGGITQSPKYLFRKEGQNVTLSCEQNLNHDAMYWYRQDPGQGLRLIYYSQIVNDFQKGDIAEGYSVSREKKESFPLTVTSAQKNPTAFYLCASRQGKQPQHFGDGTRLSIL.

This clone was detected a few times. The V gene is TRBV2, the J gene TRBJ1-6; 11 bases line up with TRBD1. Looked up from germline, CDR1 is SNHLY and CDR2 is FYNNEI. The CDR3 runs to 15 residues. The ends lost 6 bases at V and 8 bases at J; junction bases unmatched: 6. CDR3 coding DNA: TGTGCCAGCAGGACTCGGACAGGGGGCCATTCACCCCTCCACTTT. Translated, it gives CASRTRTGGHSPLHF.

This clone appeared a few times. V gene TRBV5-4 combines with J gene TRBJ2-6; no firm D call. Per the germline V gene, CDR1 is SGHNT and CDR2 is YYREEE (reference sequence). V was cut by 4 bases and J by 2 bases, with 10 bases left in between. The CDR3 has 15 residues. CDR3 DNA sequence: TGTGCCAGCAGCCCGGAGAGCCCTGGGGCCAACGTCCTGACTTTC. Protein sequence: CASSPESPGANVLTF.

The genes are TRBV18 and TRBJ2-1, with a weak D call TRBD2 (6 bases). The germline V gene has CDR1 KGHSH and CDR2 LQKENI. This CDR3 is built from 14 residues. V was cut by 4 bases and J by 6 bases, with 13 bases left in between. The CDR3 spells CASSLRRAVNEQFF. The DNA for the CDR3 is TGTGCCAGCTCACTCCGGAGGGCCGTCAATGAGCAGTTCTTC.

The V call is TRBV6-5, the J call TRBJ1-1; 9 bases map to TRBD1. V lost 8 bases and J lost 11; bases outside the gene matches: 6. The length of the CDR3 is 11 residues. Per germline, CDR1 MNHEY and CDR2 SVGAGI. The CDR3 nucleotides read TGTGCCAGCGGAGTGGGACAGGGCGCTTTCTTT. As protein: CASGVGQGAFF.

V gene TRBV2 combines with J gene TRBJ1-2; D possibly corresponds to TRBD1 (6 bases). V was clipped by 9 bases and J by 7 bases, with 18 bases between them. CDR1 and CDR2 (germline): SNHLY, FYNNEI. CDR3 length: 13 amino acids. CDR3 DNA sequence: TGTGCCAGTATCCGACAGGTAACGAGTGGCTACACCTTC. It codes for CASIRQVTSGYTF.

V gene TRBV24-1 combines with J gene TRBJ1-1, with TRBD1 as a possible D gene (6 bases). Germline-derived CDR1 and CDR2 are KGHDR and SFDVKD. This CDR3 is 13 amino acids long. Deletions cut 7 bases from V and 1 base from J, with 9 bases between. CDR3 sequence: CATRSQGNTEAFF. CDR3 DNA sequence: TGTGCCACCAGATCACAGGGGAACACTGAAGCTTTCTTT.

The gene calls are TRBV12-5 and TRBJ2-3, with D maybe TRBD2 (6 bases). The CDR3 has 15 residues. V shed 7 bases and J shed 4 bases, with 18 bases lying between them. Germline CDR1 LGHNT, CDR2 FRNRAP. The CDR3 sequence: CASASGGRGADTQYF. The CDR3 region has the DNA TGTGCTAGTGCCTCCGGGGGACGTGGGGCAGATACGCAGTATTTT.

The chain is built from TRBV12-5 and TRBJ2-3; 11 bases agree with TRBD2. The V segment lost 2 bases and the J segment 3 bases; nucleotides outside the gene matches: 4. Germline V lookup: CDR1 LGHNT, CDR2 FRNRAP. This CDR3 has 16 residues. CDR3 nucleotide sequence: TGTGCTAGTGGTTTGACTACTAGCGGGAGAACAGATACGCAGTATTTT. Protein sequence: CASGLTTSGRTDTQYF.

V gene TRBV6-6 combines with J gene TRBJ1-2, with D tentatively TRBD1 (5 bases). V dropped 5 bases and J dropped 6 bases, with 10 bases sitting between them. The CDR3 contains 12 residues. Germline V gene data show CDR1 as MNHNY and CDR2 as SVGAGI (reference sequence). The CDR3 sequence: CASSTQTDGYTF. CDR3 DNA: TGTGCCAGCAGTACCCAGACAGATGGCTACACCTTC.

Here the CDR3 DNA reads TGTGCCATCAGTGAGCGACCGGACAGAGGAGACTATGGCTACACCTTC. It yields the protein CAISERPDRGDYGYTF. The chain links TRBV10-3 to TRBJ1-2; D is perhaps TRBD1 (6 bases). Germline lookup yields CDR1 ENHRY and CDR2 SYGVKD. V was pared by 2 bases and J by 3 bases, with 16 bases between. The CDR3 is 16 residues long.

The chain carries TRBV28 and TRBJ2-7; a weak D match, TRBD2 (7 bases). Trimming took 6 bases from V and 6 from J, leaving 21 bases between them. CDR1 is MDHEN, CDR2 SYDVKM, per germline. The length of the CDR3 is 15 residues. The CDR3 DNA reads as TGTGCCAGCAGCCTGGTTGGGGGGCAGCGGGGCGAGCAGTACTTC. This translates into CASSLVGGQRGEQYF. Supplemented by reference TRBV28 and TRBJ2-7, the full variable domain reads DVKVTQSSRYLVKRTGEKVFLECVQDMDHENMFWYRQDPGLGLRLIYFSYDVKMKEKGDIPEGYSVSREKKERFSLILESASTNQTSMYLCASSLVGGQRGEQYFGPGTRLTVT.

The chain links TRBV5-5 to TRBJ1-1; 8 nucleotides match TRBD1. Germline-derived CDR1 and CDR2 are SGHKS and YYEKEE (reference sequence). With 4 bases clipped from V and 0 bases from J, the junction kept 11 bases outside the gene matches. The CDR3 has 17 amino acids. The CDR3 reads CASSVDRVRVVNTEAFF. The CDR3 nucleotides read TGTGCCAGCAGCGTGGACAGGGTTAGGGTCGTGAACACTGAAGCTTTCTTT.

The chain uses TRBV4-2 and TRBJ2-7, with a tentative D call TRBD2 (5 bases). The CDR3 runs to 15 residues. Trimming pared 3 bases from V and 0 bases from J, leaving 12 bases between. Germline V gives CDR1 LGHNA, CDR2 YNFKEQ. Here the CDR3 reads CASSQLGLSSYEQYF. For the CDR3, the DNA is TGTGCCAGCAGCCAGCTCGGACTTTCCTCCTACGAGCAGTACTTC.

The chain has TRBV7-9 and TRBJ2-3; 7 nucleotides align to TRBD1. Germline V CDR1 and CDR2: SEHNR, FQNEAQ (reference sequence). With 1 base clipped from V and 2 bases from J, the junction kept 3 bases outside the gene matches. This CDR3 contains 15 residues. The CDR3 loop is CASSLVTGHTDTQYF. The CDR3 DNA reads TGTGCCAGCAGCTTAGTGACAGGGCACACAGATACGCAGTATTTT.

The chain employs TRBV11-3 and TRBJ2-1; 14 bases map to TRBD2. V lost 4 bases, J lost 9 bases, and 2 bases stayed unmatched. CDR1 and CDR2 from the germline V gene are SGHNT and YENEEA. This CDR3 region has 14 residues. In DNA form, the CDR3 reads TGTGCCAGCAGCTCGGGGACTAGCGGGGGTGAGCAGTTCTTC. Translated: CASSSGTSGGEQFF.

The chain carries TRBV28 and TRBJ2-2, with D hard to call. Trimming pared 3 bases from V and 0 bases from J, leaving 5 bases between. CDR3 length: 14 residues. Per the germline V gene, CDR1 is MDHEN and CDR2 is SYDVKM. CDR3 DNA sequence: TGTGCCAGCAGTTTGAGGCCGAACACCGGGGAGCTGTTTTTT. Amino acid sequence: CASSLRPNTGELFF.

V usage is TRBV3-1 (or the pseudogene TRBV3-2) and J usage is TRBJ1-1; D uncertain. CDR1 LGHDT and CDR2 YNNKEL come from the germline V gene (reference sequence). The CDR3 is made up of 12 amino acids. Trimming removed 0 bases from V and 9 bases from J, with 8 bases in between. The CDR3 DNA is TGTGCCAGCAGCCAAGACCCGGGGAAAGCTTTCTTT. Its protein product is CASSQDPGKAFF.

This clone has a handful of counts. The chain has TRBV5-4 and TRBJ1-2; D might be TRBD1 (5 bases). V lost 1 base and J 6 bases, leaving 13 bases between the germline ends. This CDR3 is built from 14 residues. From germline, CDR1 is SGHNT and CDR2 YYREEE (reference sequence). Written as DNA, the CDR3 is TGTGCCAGCAGCTTGTTGGAGGGGATCGATGGCTACACCTTC. This encodes CASSLLEGIDGYTF. Based on the CDR3 plus reference TRBV5-4 and TRBJ1-2, the full variable domain is ETGVTQSPTHLIKTRGQQVTLRCSSQSGHNTVSWYQQALGQGPQFIFQYYREEENGRGNFPPRFSGLQFPNYSSELNVNALELDDSALYLCASSLLEGIDGYTFGSGTRLTVV.

The CDR3 nucleotides are TGTGCCAGCAGCTTATTACAAGATAGCAATCAGCCCCAGCATTTT. Its translation is CASSLLQDSNQPQHF. The gene calls are TRBV7-8 and TRBJ1-5, with unresolved D. CDR1 is SGHVS and CDR2 is FQNEAQ in the germline V gene. V was clipped by 2 bases and J by 0 bases, with 8 bases between them. The CDR3 consists of 15 residues.

The V call is TRBV4-2, the J call TRBJ1-3, with D tentatively TRBD1 (6 bases). Trimming removed 0 bases at V and 0 bases at J, with 21 bases between. The CDR3 contains 20 residues. From germline, CDR1 is LGHNA and CDR2 YNFKEQ. The CDR3 loop reads CASSQEGSGSRGASGNTIYF. The CDR3, as DNA: TGTGCCAGCAGCCAAGAAGGGTCAGGGAGCCGGGGGGCCTCTGGAAACACCATATATTTT.

The chain uses TRBV3-1 (or the pseudogene TRBV3-2) and TRBJ1-4, with 7 bases identical to TRBD1. This CDR3 is 13 amino acids long. V dropped 9 bases and J dropped 5; count of bases not matched to a gene: 6. Germline CDR1 reads LGHDT; CDR2 reads YNNKEL (reference sequence). The CDR3 DNA follows: TGTGCCAGTAAACAGGGGTGGAATGAAAAACTGTTTTTT. This gives the protein CASKQGWNEKLFF.